This TCR beta chain was recovered during a study of blood T cell repertoires in COVID-19. Clinical history reported by participants formed the basis on which cohorts were assigned. Original analysis: Amplifying reference gene primers gave estimates of nucleated cell counts. Generated by immunoSEQ multiplex PCR, the TCRdb table keeps only in-frame clones and is missing some. That table furnishes V, J and clone size, whereas the DNA furnished D and trimming. The sample holds around 300,000 clones, roughly 85% seen once. Germline V CDR1 and CDR2: SNHLY, FYNNEI. The V and J ends lost 4 bases and 2 bases respectively, with 5 bases between them. The CDR3 spans 12 residues.

Sequenced input: PBMCs or T cells enriched from blood (not recorded which). The J gene is TRBJ2-5, the V gene TRBV2; D remains unclear. The receptor was isolated from a woman aged 45-60 years who had recovered from COVID-19. CDR3 sequence reads: CASSAQQETQYF. The CDR3 region has the DNA TGTGCCAGCAGTGCCCAACAAGAGACCCAGTACTTC.